This TCR beta chain was sequenced during a study of regulatory T cells in long-lasting Graves disease. Time point here: newly diagnosed GD, antithyroid drugs for less than 3 months. From RNA extracted from PBMCs, the TCR library was made. Patients were from an endocrinology department in Xi'an, China. The germline V and J ends were trimmed by 4 bases and 0 bases, with 10 bases remaining between them. Germline V gives CDR1 DFQATT, CDR2 SNEGSKA (reference sequence). The CDR3 runs to 13 residues. Both iRepertoire HTBI primers and Arm-PCR of CDR3 regions were used to build the TCR beta libraries. TCRdb re-derived calls from the multiplex PCR reads in MiXCR, one entry per CDR3 protein. The sample includes 400,000 to 650,000 distinct CDR3 sequences, more than 15% of them seen just once. Ten or more counts support this clonotype. The same sample was also used in a study of T cells in Graves' hyperthyroidism and ophthalmopathy.

The chain has TRBV20-1 and TRBJ2-7, with a possible D match to TRBD1 (5 bases). The sequencing used peripheral blood mononuclear cells (PBMCs), collected at new diagnosis, from a patient treated with antithyroid drugs. This sequence was found in a woman in her forties or fifties with Graves disease. The CDR3 DNA reads TGCAGTGCTAACCAGGGCAGCTCCTACGAGCAGTACTTC. Protein sequence: CSANQGSSYEQYF.